The T cell receptor beta chain described here comes from a study of cytomegalovirus exposure and HLA in healthy donors (TCRdb year 2017). Study-level background: An earlier analysis of a few hundred of the donors reported 276 Gb of sequence data and 90 million to 120 million unique TCR beta sequences obtained from some 200 million T cells. To decide whether each TCR beta V gene segment behaved as functional or pseudogenic, an earlier analysis of 587 of the donors relied on high-throughput TCR beta sequencing. To predict cytomegalovirus infection status, the study brought together high-throughput TCR immunosequencing, statistical association of individual TCRs with disease status, and machine learning. In a later genetic analysis, genome-wide SNP genotypes for about 65% of the roughly 700 donors were used, and that subset was treated as a discovery cohort. Besides the first cohort of around 700 subjects, a separate validation cohort made up of 120 different subjects was used. Across approximately 400 genotyped donors of the cohort, an average of roughly 230,000 unique TCR beta nucleotide sequences per donor were sequenced, and roughly a sixth of those sequences were non-productive. Donor age, sex, ethnicity and CMV serostatus were compiled together with the repertoire data. Both class I and class II loci were covered by HLA typing, at four-digit resolution. Typing coverage varied by locus: 629-630 donors for A, B, C, DRB1 and DQB1; around 560 for DQA1; about 600 for DPA1; some 470 for DPB1. A later analysis re-examined previously published TCR beta repertoires from roughly 720 donors and added high-resolution HLA genotyping to investigate patterns of TCR occurrence. A handful of DR-DQ haplotypes were treated as single units for association and clustering because of strong linkage in the cohort. Among the roughly 370 genotyped donors, approximately 82% belonged to the genetic ancestry cluster associated with self-reported Caucasian donors. Every repertoire in the discovery cohort had been generated on one and the same sequencing platform. The study aimed to test whether signatures of past pathogen exposure could be identified by cataloging public T cell receptors. Rather than using new phenotypic data, the later analysis identified candidate immune exposures from TCR beta sequences and from how often those sequences occurred across donors. An early release covering 550 to 700 HLA-typed donors comprised about 300 gigabases of sequencing data and about 90 million unique TCR sequences. The study used immunosequencing to profile the T cell repertoires of 600 to 850 subjects and linked those repertoires to cytomegalovirus serostatus.

The receptor library was made with the immunoSEQ multiplex PCR assay. The multiplex PCR relied on a mix of 60 forward primers for TCR Vbeta segments and 13 reverse primers for TCR Jbeta segments. A multiplex PCR assay on genomic DNA amplified the CDR3 region of rearranged TCR beta genes. The Illumina HiSeq System was used to sequence the amplified TCR beta libraries as 87-base-pair reads. The authors' analysis ran thus. A later analysis tallied roughly 80 million unique TCR beta chains across the 550 to 850 repertoires, and 10 million to 11 million of those chains were shared by two or more donors. Raw reads were error-corrected and collapsed into unique sequences with a nearest-neighbor algorithm that merged closely related sequences to remove PCR and sequencing errors. CDR3 sequences were aligned to IMGT reference sequences to assign V, D and J gene segments. For a sequence to be retained, at least a six-nucleotide match to both a V gene segment and a J gene segment was required. Rearrangements were classified as productive when the CDR3 lacked stop codons and remained in frame with V and J, and all other rearrangements were classified as non-productive. Following IMGT convention, CDR3 was defined as the stretch from the second conserved V-encoded cysteine to the conserved J-encoded phenylalanine. The earlier analysis of 500 to 650 of the donors excluded any sequence lacking an unambiguous match to a single V gene segment. In an earlier analysis of approximately 590 of the donors, a V segment was called functional when productive rearrangements were above 56.7%, and segregating when the standard deviation between donors exceeded 5%. A statistical classification framework was built for diagnosing cytomegalovirus status from the catalog of TCR beta chain sequences. In a later analysis, V and J genes were assigned by comparing TCR nucleotide sequences against IMGT/GENE-DB human TR gene sequences. Using the TCRdist pipeline, a later analysis assigned CDR3 sequences along with most-parsimonious VDJ recombination scenarios. In a later analysis, every TCR beta chain was defined by the combination of its CDR3 amino acid sequence and its V-gene family, and reads without a unique V-gene family were dropped. A later analysis removed nearly 600 highly shared, low-generation-probability nucleotide sequences to deal with suspected cross-contamination and a sequencing artifact. A later analysis calculated a clonal expansion index for each public chain from normalized within-repertoire ranks of inferred template counts. Generation probabilities in a later analysis came from a VDJ recombination model fitted to out-of-frame rearrangements, and those results were checked against IGoR. A later analysis scored TCR-TCR, TCR-HLA and TCR-CMV co-occurrence with hypergeometric tests, applying a repertoire-size bias correction to TCR pairs. In a later analysis, false discovery rates were estimated by permuting HLA or CMV assignments 20 times. In a later analysis, co-occurring TCRs were grouped with DBSCAN, and TCRdist sequence similarity was added when clustering was performed within HLA-allele-positive subsets. Repertoires with fewer than 30,000 or more than 120,000 public chains, plus five repertoires with anomalous nucleotide sharing, were excluded from co-occurrence clustering. In its TCRdb copy, this immuneACCESS table keeps in-frame sequences only and misses some clones. Where compared with another copy, unresolved V genes explain less than half of these, and the others have no known cause. Clonal size and the V and J genes are those of that table, whereas D and trimming came from the DNA. For this sample the table gives some 170,000 clones, of which around 70% were detected only once. The ten biggest clones cover about 4.3% of the sample.

At the junction V is shortened by 5 bases and J by 7 bases, with 15 bases in between. The CDR3 has 15 amino acids, counting the end cysteine and phenylalanine. Just CDR3 DNA is preserved here, 45 bases in frame from base 1. Looking up the germline V gene yields CDR1 SGHTA and CDR2 FQGNSA. Points the paper makes about the study in general: According to a later genetic analysis, donors in an Asian-associated ancestry cluster had fewer N-insertions in productive TCRs than the approximately 650-donor mean. Across donors, most TCR sequences were observed very rarely, whereas some public TCRs were present in many individuals. At a false discovery rate of 0.05, a later analysis linked around 17,000 TCR beta sequences to specific HLA alleles. In a later analysis, HLA-associated TCR beta chains were found to be more clonally expanded and to have lower generation probabilities than equally common non-associated chains. In an earlier analysis of around 500 of the donors, most TCR beta V segments appeared in productive rearrangements about 87% or about 30% of the time, broadly matching IMGT annotations. A later analysis found that most CMV-associated TCR beta chains appeared HLA-restricted, with HLA associations seemingly driven largely by CMV exposure. According to a later analysis, parvovirus B19, influenza, CMV and Epstein-Barr virus appeared linked to several top co-occurrence clusters. A cluster of highly shared sequence variants was judged likely to represent a technical artifact of the sequencing pipeline. Because HLA typing was unavailable for some donors at each locus, only the typed subset was used in association tests. A further reported finding was that TCR beta sequences accurately predicted the HLA-A and HLA-B alleles for most subjects in the first cohort. In vitro tests confirmed that a few of the cytomegalovirus-associated TCR beta chains recognize cytomegalovirus antigens. It was suggested by the authors that the approach could potentially be generalized to other disease states and immunological phenotypes. Only TCR beta chains were sequenced in this cohort, and the absence of alpha or paired-chain data limited detectable features. In both the original and validation cohorts, the classifier was reported to diagnose cytomegalovirus status with high specificity and sensitivity. A later genetic analysis associated a missense DCLRE1C variant with V-gene and J-gene trimming of TCR beta chains, and an independent cohort replicated the association. In a later analysis, the rate of TCR association differed among HLA loci, with DRB1 alleles having the most associated TCRs and HLA-C alleles having the fewest. The presence/absence analyses assumed that sequencing depth was roughly uniform across donors, and that assumption may not be true. The study listed 150 to 200 TCR beta chains as associated with cytomegalovirus. CMV serostatus was the only immune exposure information available for the cohort. Some IMGT-functional V segments, including TRBV6-2 and TRBV6-3, could not be distinguished by the 87-base-pair reads and were therefore excluded. When HLA alleles, especially DR and DQ, strongly co-occurred, attributing TCR associations to individual alleles was difficult. Correlated functional status among segregating V segments might reflect linkage disequilibrium, but an unknown experimental factor could not be ruled out. Because counts were too low, seventeen rarely observed V segments, including chromosome 9 orphons, were excluded from the earlier analysis of several hundred of the donors.

About this clone itself: Its target antigen remains unknown. Base qualities were left out, and no much larger clone turns up one base away.

The cohort consisted of 666 healthy bone marrow donors. At the time of sampling, all cohort members were nominally healthy, though unrecorded immune exposures were likely present. The donor tested CMV seropositive and was one of the 289 seropositive cohort members. Each donor provided a peripheral blood sample, and peripheral blood mononuclear cells were used for TCR beta sequencing. Genomic DNA was extracted from the blood cell samples with the Qiagen DNeasy Blood Extraction Kit. The receptor was isolated from a man aged 18 to 35 in good health and CMV-seropositive. Sequencing used PBMCs. The rearranged chain carries TRBV7-2 and TRBJ1-6, with the D gene not clear enough to name. For the CDR3, the sequence is CASSPGVEGNSPLHF. Read as DNA, the sequence is TGTGCCAGCAGCCCCGGCGTGGAGGGAAATTCACCCCTCCACTTT.